What follows are 26 T cell receptor beta chains derived from one specimen sequenced in a study of T-cell memory formation after mild COVID-19. TCRdb reprocessed the 5' RACE reads via MiXCR and lists one record per CDR3 protein. This table holds around 430,000 distinct CDR3 sequences, roughly 15% found once. Sequenced: PBMCs or a T cell subset sorted from them (not recorded which). The receptors were sampled from a man aged 18-30 years who had mild COVID-19 (a few samples of this study predate the infection). Cell type and time point are not known.

The chain uses TRBV7-6 and TRBJ2-7, with D hard to call. Trimming stripped 4 bases from V and 2 bases from J, with 12 bases between. This CDR3 region has 14 residues. Per the germline V gene, CDR1 is SGHVS and CDR2 is FNYEAQ. For the CDR3, the DNA is TGTGCCAGCAGCTCGCTGACAAAAACCTACGAGCAGTACTTC. Translating it yields CASSSLTKTYEQYF.

This clonotype showed up just a few times. The chain recombines TRBV29-1 with TRBJ2-3; 10 bases line up with TRBD2. The CDR3 spans 16 residues. Germline V lookup: CDR1 SQVTM, CDR2 ANQGSEA. V shed 2 bases and J 6 bases; nucleotides not matched to a gene: 11. Here the CDR3 DNA reads TGCAGCGTTGAATTTGCTAGCGGGGGATGGGCGGATACGCAGTATTTT. Its translation: CSVEFASGGWADTQYF.

V is TRBV9 and J is TRBJ1-5; possibly TRBD1 for D (5 bases). Between the trimmed V and J ends, which lost 1 base and 4 bases, there was a span of 6 bases. The CDR3 is made up of 13 amino acids. CDR1 SGDLS and CDR2 YYNGEE come from the germline V gene. The CDR3 region has the DNA TGTGCCAGCAGCGTATCAGGGAATCAGCCCCAGCATTTT. Encoded protein: CASSVSGNQPQHF.

In its sample, this clonotype was seen a few times. The chain links TRBV13 to TRBJ1-1; D may be TRBD1 (6 bases). The CDR3 covers 14 residues. CDR1 and CDR2 from the germline V gene are PRHDT and FYEKMQ (reference sequence). With 5 bases removed from V and 1 base from J, the gap between germline ends came to 11 bases. The chain's CDR3 is CASSLEGGNTEAFF. The CDR3 DNA sequence: TGTGCCAGCAGCCTCGAGGGGGGGAACACTGAAGCTTTCTTT. Supplemented by reference TRBV13 and TRBJ1-1, the full variable domain reads AAGVIQSPRHLIKEKRETATLKCYPIPRHDTVYWYQQGPGQDPQFLISFYEKMQSDKGSIPDRFSAQQFSDYHSELNMSSLELGDSALYFCASSLEGGNTEAFFGQGTRLTVV.

This chain connects TRBV27 to TRBJ1-5; no definite D call. Per the germline V gene, CDR1 is MNHEY and CDR2 is SMNVEV (reference sequence). V was shortened by 3 bases and J by 2 bases, with 17 bases between the two germline ends. The CDR3 has 17 residues. CDR3 bases: TGTGCCAGCAGTTTGACTTTTGACACAACAGGCAATCAGCCCCAGCATTTT. Residues: CASSLTFDTTGNQPQHF.

This clonotype was seen more than once but under ten times. The chain employs TRBV4-1 and TRBJ2-2; D uncertain. Deletions cut 2 bases from V and 4 bases from J, with 8 bases between. There are 14 residues in the CDR3. CDR1 MGHRA and CDR2 YSYEKL come from the germline V gene. CDR3 region: CASSQPLSTGELFF. DNA of the CDR3: TGCGCCAGCAGCCAACCACTGAGCACCGGGGAGCTGTTTTTT.

This chain connects TRBV12-3 or TRBV12-4 to TRBJ2-7; D tentatively fits TRBD1 or TRBD2 (5 bases each). V was trimmed by 3 bases and J by 0 bases, leaving 12 bases between them. CDR3 size: 15 residues. CDR3: CASSFSEGPSYEQYF. Written as DNA, the CDR3 is TGTGCCAGCAGTTTCAGTGAGGGACCCTCCTACGAGCAGTACTTC.

V usage is TRBV2 and J usage is TRBJ2-7; D remains ambiguous. The CDR3 is 12 residues long. Trimming removed 3 bases at V and 3 bases at J, with 6 bases between. CDR1 is SNHLY, CDR2 FYNNEI, per germline. CDR3: CASSDLRYEQYF. The CDR3 nucleotides read TGTGCCAGCAGTGATTTACGCTACGAGCAGTACTTC.

The J gene is TRBJ2-1, the V gene TRBV11-3; 7 positions match TRBD1. V lost 0 bases to trimming and J lost 6 bases; unmatched junction nucleotides: 8. Germline CDR1 and CDR2: SGHNT and YENEEA. This CDR3 spans 16 amino acids. CDR3 sequence (DNA): TGTGCCAGCAGCTTAGATAGTTCACAGGGGTCCAATGAGCAGTTCTTC. Translated: CASSLDSSQGSNEQFF.

The CDR3 reads CASSLTSGVQETQYF. In nucleotides, the CDR3 is TGTGCCAGCAGCTTGACTAGCGGGGTACAAGAGACCCAGTACTTC. The rearrangement joins TRBV11-2 to TRBJ2-5, with 11 bases fitting TRBD2. Germline trimming cut 3 bases from V and 2 bases from J; bases unmatched to any gene: 2. Germline CDR1 reads SGHAT; CDR2 reads FQNNGV. CDR3 size: 15 residues.

This clonotype has just a few counts. The chain has TRBV5-6 and TRBJ1-1; 7 nucleotides match TRBD1. The trim removed 3 bases at V and 4 bases at J, leaving 6 bases unmatched. Germline CDR1 reads SGHDT; CDR2 reads YYEEEE. CDR3 length: 14 amino acids. CDR3 DNA: TGTGCCAGCAGCTCTGACAGGGCAGCCACTGAAGCTTTCTTT. Translated: CASSSDRAATEAFF.

This clonotype was observed a few times. The chain has TRBV5-5 and TRBJ2-5; a possible D gene is TRBD2 (6 bases). The germline gives CDR1 SGHKS, CDR2 YYEKEE (reference sequence). Trimming removed 3 bases at V and 3 bases at J, with 18 bases between. The CDR3 spans 16 residues. For the CDR3, the DNA is TGTGCCAGCAGCTCCCCGAGGGGACTGGGGAAAGAGACCCAGTACTTC. The encoded protein is CASSSPRGLGKETQYF.

The chain is built from TRBV3-1 and TRBJ1-2; D gene ambiguous. Germline V gives CDR1 LGHDT, CDR2 YNNKEL (reference sequence). This CDR3 is built from 14 residues. V lost 3 bases to trimming and J lost 3 bases, with 11 bases between them. CDR3 residues: CASSQGLGDYGYTF. DNA for the CDR3: TGTGCCAGCAGCCAGGGTTTGGGAGACTATGGCTACACCTTC.

This clonotype was seen many times. The chain employs TRBV28 and TRBJ2-3; maybe TRBD2 (5 bases). Deletions cut 4 bases from V and 7 bases from J, with 6 bases between. This CDR3 has 11 residues. Germline lookup yields CDR1 MDHEN and CDR2 SYDVKM. This CDR3 is CASSWEYTQYF. CDR3 sequence (DNA): TGTGCCAGCAGTTGGGAGTATACGCAGTATTTT.

In this sample, this clonotype turned up many times. The genes are TRBV5-4 and TRBJ2-6; no reliable D call. Germline assignment: CDR1 SGHNT and CDR2 YYREEE (reference sequence). V was pared by 2 bases and J by 2 bases, with 5 bases between. The CDR3 totals 14 residues. The CDR3 nucleotides read TGTGCCAGCAGCTTCGGGCCTGGGGCCAACGTCCTGACTTTC. It specifies CASSFGPGANVLTF.

This clonotype was found many times. This chain connects TRBV14 to TRBJ1-4, with 11 bases identical to TRBD1. The CDR3 consists of 14 residues. Unmatched junction bases numbered 3, after V lost 5 bases and J lost 7 bases. Per the germline V gene, CDR1 is SGHDN and CDR2 is FVKESK. The CDR3 reads CASSVGTGGEKLFF. CDR3 sequence (DNA): TGTGCCAGCAGCGTAGGGACAGGGGGTGAAAAACTGTTTTTT.

This clonotype was seen a handful of times. This chain links TRBV7-2 with TRBJ2-3; 14 positions agree with TRBD2. J lost 5 bases, V lost 5 bases, and 6 bases had no gene match. Germline V gene sequence: CDR1 SGHTA, CDR2 FQGNSA. The CDR3 runs 16 residues. DNA for the CDR3: TGTGCCAGCAGCCCTCCGACTAGCGGGGGGGGAGATACGCAGTATTTT. Translating gives CASSPPTSGGGDTQYF.

This clonotype came up a few times. V is TRBV7-9 and J is TRBJ2-3; the D gene is possibly TRBD1 (6 bases). Germline V CDR1 and CDR2: SEHNR, FQNEAQ (reference sequence). CDR3 length: 14 residues. The V and J ends lost 4 bases and 1 base respectively, with 9 bases between them. The CDR3, as DNA: TGTGCCAGCAGCTGGAAGGGGGGCACAGATACGCAGTATTTT. Protein: CASSWKGGTDTQYF. Complete variable domain (other parts from reference TRBV7-9 and TRBJ2-3): DTGVSQNPRHKITKRGQNVTFRCDPISEHNRLYWYRQTLGQGPEFLTYFQNEAQLEKSRLLSDRFSAERPKGSFSTLEIQRTEQGDSAMYLCASSWKGGTDTQYFGPGTRLTVL.

This clonotype came up a few times. The V call is TRBV18, the J call TRBJ2-5; 7 positions match TRBD2. CDR1 is KGHSH, CDR2 LQKENI, per germline. CDR3 length: 14 amino acids. The V segment lost 5 bases and the J segment 1 base; nucleotides outside the gene matches: 4. CDR3 sequence reads: CASSMRGTQETQYF. CDR3 in DNA: TGTGCCAGCTCAATGCGGGGGACCCAAGAGACCCAGTACTTC.

The chain recombines TRBV19 with TRBJ1-1; no definite D call. Trimming stripped 5 bases from V and 8 bases from J, with 15 bases between. Looked up from germline, CDR1 is LNHDA and CDR2 is SQIVND (reference sequence). The CDR3 contains 13 residues. The DNA of the CDR3 is TGTGCCAGTAGTCAACGTGGGTTGGCGGAAGCTTTCTTT. It is translated as CASSQRGLAEAFF.

V gene TRBV7-2 combines with J gene TRBJ1-4; possibly TRBD1 for D (6 bases). Trimming took off 2 bases at V and 8 bases at J, with 15 bases between the two ends. The germline CDR1 and CDR2 sequences are SGHTA and FQGNSA. This CDR3 spans 15 amino acids. The CDR3: CASSLYVGGDEKLFF. In DNA form, the CDR3 reads TGTGCCAGCAGCTTATATGTAGGGGGTGACGAAAAACTGTTTTTT. The variable domain in full, with the rest retrieved from reference TRBV7-2 and TRBJ1-4, is GAGVSQSPSNKVTEKGKDVELRCDPISGHTALYWYRQSLGQGLEFLIYFQGNSAPDKSGLPSDRFSAERTGGSVSTLTIQRTQQEDSAVYLCASSLYVGGDEKLFFGSGTQLSVL.

Only a few counts were recorded for this clonotype. This chain connects TRBV5-1 to TRBJ1-1; 8 nucleotides match TRBD1. The CDR3 is made up of 16 amino acids. Per germline, CDR1 SGHRS and CDR2 YFSETQ. Germline trimming cut 0 bases from V and 4 bases from J; bases unmatched to any gene: 8. The CDR3 spells CASSLGDRPKGTEAFF. The CDR3 bases are TGCGCCAGCAGCTTGGGGGACAGGCCAAAGGGCACTGAAGCTTTCTTT.

This chain joins TRBV6-2 or TRBV6-3 and TRBJ2-7; the D call may be TRBD1 or TRBD2 (5 bases each). The V gene's germline CDR1 is MNHEY and CDR2 SVGEGT. Between the trimmed V and J ends, which lost 6 bases and 0 bases, there was a span of 12 bases. This CDR3 is built from 14 residues. The CDR3 is CASRPGRSSYEQYF. The CDR3 region has the DNA TGTGCCAGCAGACCGGGACGGAGCTCCTACGAGCAGTACTTC.

This clonotype has a handful of counts. The chain couples TRBV11-2 to TRBJ2-5; D unclear. Germline assignment: CDR1 SGHAT and CDR2 FQNNGV. The CDR3 contains 14 residues. V was trimmed by 5 bases and J by 4 bases, leaving 14 bases between them. The CDR3 DNA is TGTGCCAGCAGCCTACCCGCTAGGGCAGAGACCCAGTACTTC. Its translation is CASSLPARAETQYF.

This clonotype turned up a few times. The V call is TRBV5-1, the J call TRBJ1-2; D uncertain. The CDR3 extends over 15 amino acids. The germline V and J ends were trimmed by 4 bases and 7 bases, with 20 bases remaining between them. CDR1 and CDR2 (germline): SGHRS, YFSETQ. CDR3 sequence reads: CASSLTSSDRAGYTF. The CDR3 region has the DNA TGCGCCAGCAGCCTTACCTCGTCCGATAGAGCTGGCTACACCTTC.

This clonotype has a handful of counts. The rearrangement uses TRBV27 and TRBJ2-7; TRBD1 or TRBD2 may be the D gene (6 bases each). This CDR3 region has 15 residues. Germline CDR1 is MNHEY and CDR2 is SMNVEV (reference sequence). V lost 2 bases to trimming and J lost 5 bases, with 16 bases between them. CDR3: CASSLRSGGRDEQYF. CDR3 DNA: TGTGCCAGCAGTTTAAGGTCCGGGGGCAGGGACGAGCAGTACTTC.